This T cell receptor beta chain was identified during a study of blood T cell repertoires in COVID-19. Study details: COVID-19 samples collected from the United States, Italy and Spain covered acute and convalescent phases.

Looked up from germline, CDR1 is MNHNS and CDR2 is SASEGT. The germline V and J ends were trimmed by 1 base and 4 bases, with 16 bases remaining between them. The length of the CDR3 is 16 residues. Per the study methods: Scientists estimated how many nucleated cells there were by amplifying reference gene primers. Data came from immunoSEQ multiplex PCR; TCRdb stores just in-frame clones and leaves some out. V and J calls and clone size are those listed in that table; D and trimming were worked out from the DNA. The repertoire holds 85,000 to 120,000 clones, with 71% as singletons. The TCR was taken from a human donor with acute or convalescent COVID-19. The donor label of this sample is uncertain. Sequenced sample: peripheral blood. The chain recombines TRBV6-1 with TRBJ1-2; possibly TRBD1 for D (6 bases). CDR3 amino acids: CASSEGYSGGVYGYTF. The CDR3 DNA reads TGTGCCAGCAGTGAAGGGTACAGCGGGGGCGTCTATGGCTACACCTTC.